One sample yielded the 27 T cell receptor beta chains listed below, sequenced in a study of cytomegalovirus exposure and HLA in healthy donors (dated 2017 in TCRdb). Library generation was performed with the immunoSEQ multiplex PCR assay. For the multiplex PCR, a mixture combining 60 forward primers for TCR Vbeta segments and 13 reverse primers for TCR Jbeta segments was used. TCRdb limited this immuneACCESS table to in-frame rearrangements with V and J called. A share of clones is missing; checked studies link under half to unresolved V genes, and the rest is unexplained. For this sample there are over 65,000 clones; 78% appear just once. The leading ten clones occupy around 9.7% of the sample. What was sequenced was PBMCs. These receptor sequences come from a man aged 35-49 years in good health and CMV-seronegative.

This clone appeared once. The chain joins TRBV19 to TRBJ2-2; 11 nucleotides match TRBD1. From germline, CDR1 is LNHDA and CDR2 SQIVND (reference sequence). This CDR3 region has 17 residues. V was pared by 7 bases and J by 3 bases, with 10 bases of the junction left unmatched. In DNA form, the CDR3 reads TGTGCCAGTACCAACTCGGGACAGGGGGGACACACCGGGGAGCTGTTTTTT. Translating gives CASTNSGQGGHTGELFF.

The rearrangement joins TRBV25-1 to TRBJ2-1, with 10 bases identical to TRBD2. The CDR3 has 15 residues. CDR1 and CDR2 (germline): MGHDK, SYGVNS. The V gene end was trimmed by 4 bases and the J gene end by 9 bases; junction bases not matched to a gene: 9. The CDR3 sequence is CASSAGGSGGTEQFF. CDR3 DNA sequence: TGTGCCAGCAGTGCCGGGGGTAGCGGGGGGACTGAGCAGTTCTTC. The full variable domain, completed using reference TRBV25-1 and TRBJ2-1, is EADIYQTPRYLVIGTGKKITLECSQTMGHDKMYWYQQDPGMELHLIHYSYGVNSTEKGDLSSESTVSRIRTEHFPLTLESARPSHTSQYLCASSAGGSGGTEQFFGPGTRLTVL.

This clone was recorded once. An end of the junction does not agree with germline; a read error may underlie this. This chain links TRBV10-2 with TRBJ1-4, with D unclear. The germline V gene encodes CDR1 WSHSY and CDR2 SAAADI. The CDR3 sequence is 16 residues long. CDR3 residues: CASSLISGLLNETLFF. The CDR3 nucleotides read TGCGCCAGCAGCCTGATATCCGGACTCCTAAATGAAACACTGTTTTTT.

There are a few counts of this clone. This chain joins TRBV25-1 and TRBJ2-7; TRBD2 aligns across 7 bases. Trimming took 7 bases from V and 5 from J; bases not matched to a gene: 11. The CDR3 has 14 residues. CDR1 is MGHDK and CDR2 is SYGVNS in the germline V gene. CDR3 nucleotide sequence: TGTGCCAGCACCCCTGCGGGGGTTTCAGACGAGCAGTACTTC. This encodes CASTPAGVSDEQYF.

CDR3 bases: TGTGCCAGCAGCTTGCTAAGCGGGGGGGCCTCAGCAGATACGCAGTATTTT. It codes for CASSLLSGGASADTQYF. The chain combines TRBV5-6 with TRBJ2-3, with 10 bases identical to TRBD2. V lost 1 base, J lost 4 bases, and 9 bases stayed unmatched. In germline, CDR1 is SGHDT, CDR2 YYEEEE. The CDR3 spans 17 residues.

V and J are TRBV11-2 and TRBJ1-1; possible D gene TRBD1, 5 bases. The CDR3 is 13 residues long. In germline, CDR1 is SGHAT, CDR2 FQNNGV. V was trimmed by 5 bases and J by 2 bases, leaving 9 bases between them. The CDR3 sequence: CASSNGGNTEAFF. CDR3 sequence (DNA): TGTGCCAGCAGCAACGGGGGTAACACTGAAGCTTTCTTT.

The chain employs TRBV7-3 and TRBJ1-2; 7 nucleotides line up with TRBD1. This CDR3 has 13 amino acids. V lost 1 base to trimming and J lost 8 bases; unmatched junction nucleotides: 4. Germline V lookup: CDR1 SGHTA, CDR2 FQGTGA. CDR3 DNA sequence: TGTGCCAGCAGCTTAAGGACAGGAGAAGGCTACACCTTC. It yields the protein CASSLRTGEGYTF.

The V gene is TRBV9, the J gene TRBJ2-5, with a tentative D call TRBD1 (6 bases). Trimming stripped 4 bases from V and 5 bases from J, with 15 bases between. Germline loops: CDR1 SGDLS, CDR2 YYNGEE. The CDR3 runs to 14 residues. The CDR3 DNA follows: TGTGCCAGCAGCTTCAGGGGAACTAGGGAGACCCAGTACTTC. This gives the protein CASSFRGTRETQYF.

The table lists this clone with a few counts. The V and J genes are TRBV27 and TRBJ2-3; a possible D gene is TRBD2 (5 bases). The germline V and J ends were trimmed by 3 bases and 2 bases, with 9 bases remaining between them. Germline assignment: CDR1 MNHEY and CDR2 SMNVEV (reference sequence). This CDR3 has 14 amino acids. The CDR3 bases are TGTGCCAGCAGTTTCGCAGCGGCCACAGATACGCAGTATTTT. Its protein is CASSFAAATDTQYF.

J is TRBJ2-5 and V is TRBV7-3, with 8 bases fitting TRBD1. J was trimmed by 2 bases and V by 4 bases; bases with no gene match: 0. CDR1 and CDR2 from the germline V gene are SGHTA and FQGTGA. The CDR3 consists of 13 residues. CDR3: CASSWDRQETQYF. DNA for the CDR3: TGTGCCAGCAGCTGGGACAGGCAAGAGACCCAGTACTTC.

Here the CDR3 reads CASSLRDRDYEQYF. The CDR3 region has the DNA TGTGCCAGTAGTCTGCGGGACAGAGACTACGAGCAGTACTTC. V is TRBV19 and J is TRBJ2-7; D might be TRBD1 (7 bases). Trimming left V 5 bases short and J 3 bases short, with 14 bases between. Germline V CDR1 and CDR2: LNHDA, SQIVND (reference sequence). The length of the CDR3 is 14 residues.

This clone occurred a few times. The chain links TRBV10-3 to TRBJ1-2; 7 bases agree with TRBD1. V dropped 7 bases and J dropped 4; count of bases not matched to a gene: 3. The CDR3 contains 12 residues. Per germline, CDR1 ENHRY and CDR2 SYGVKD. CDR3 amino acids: CAIKGQSYGYTF. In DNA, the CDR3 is TGTGCCATCAAGGGACAGTCCTATGGCTACACCTTC.

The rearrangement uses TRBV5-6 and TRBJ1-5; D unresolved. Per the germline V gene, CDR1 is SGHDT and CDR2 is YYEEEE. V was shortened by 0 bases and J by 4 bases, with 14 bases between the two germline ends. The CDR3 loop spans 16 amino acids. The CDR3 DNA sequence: TGTGCCAGCAGCTTGGGTCAAAGTTTACGGAATCAGCCCCAGCATTTT. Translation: CASSLGQSLRNQPQHF.

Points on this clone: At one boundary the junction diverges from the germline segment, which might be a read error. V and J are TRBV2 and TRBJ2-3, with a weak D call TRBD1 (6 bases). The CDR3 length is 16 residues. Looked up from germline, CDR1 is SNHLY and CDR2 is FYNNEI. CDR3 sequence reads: CAISRTDSEFTDTQYF. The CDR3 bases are TGTGCCATCAGTAGGACAGACTCTGAATTCACAGATACGCAGTATTTT.

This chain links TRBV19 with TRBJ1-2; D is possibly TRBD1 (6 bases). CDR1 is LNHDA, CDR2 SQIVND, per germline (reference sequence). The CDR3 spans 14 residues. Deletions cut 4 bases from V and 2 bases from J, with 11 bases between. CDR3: CASSRGQPNYGYTF. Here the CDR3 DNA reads TGTGCCAGTAGTAGAGGACAGCCAAACTATGGCTACACCTTC.

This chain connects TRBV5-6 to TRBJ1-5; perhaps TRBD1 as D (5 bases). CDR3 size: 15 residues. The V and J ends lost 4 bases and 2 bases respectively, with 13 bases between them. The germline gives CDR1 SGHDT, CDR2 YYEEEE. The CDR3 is CASSPAGGGNQPQHF. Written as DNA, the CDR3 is TGTGCCAGCAGCCCGGCCGGGGGAGGCAATCAGCCCCAGCATTTT.

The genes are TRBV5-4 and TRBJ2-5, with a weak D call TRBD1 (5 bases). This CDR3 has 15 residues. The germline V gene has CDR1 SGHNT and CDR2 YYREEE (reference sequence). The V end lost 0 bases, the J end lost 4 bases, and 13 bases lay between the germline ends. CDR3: CASSLANMGPETQYF. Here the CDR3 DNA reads TGTGCCAGCAGCTTGGCGAACATGGGGCCAGAGACCCAGTACTTC.

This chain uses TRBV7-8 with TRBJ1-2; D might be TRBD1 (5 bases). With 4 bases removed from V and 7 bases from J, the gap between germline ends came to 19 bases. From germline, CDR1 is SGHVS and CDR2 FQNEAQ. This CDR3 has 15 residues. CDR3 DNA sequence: TGTGCCAGCAGCTCAGACCCTCAGGGATATGTTGGCTACACCTTC. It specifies CASSSDPQGYVGYTF.

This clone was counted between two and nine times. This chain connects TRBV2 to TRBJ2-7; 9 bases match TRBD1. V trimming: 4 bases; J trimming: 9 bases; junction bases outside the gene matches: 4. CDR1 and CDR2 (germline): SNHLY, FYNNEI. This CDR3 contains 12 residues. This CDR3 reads CASSGQGVPQYF. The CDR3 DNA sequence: TGTGCCAGCAGTGGACAGGGGGTTCCGCAGTACTTC.

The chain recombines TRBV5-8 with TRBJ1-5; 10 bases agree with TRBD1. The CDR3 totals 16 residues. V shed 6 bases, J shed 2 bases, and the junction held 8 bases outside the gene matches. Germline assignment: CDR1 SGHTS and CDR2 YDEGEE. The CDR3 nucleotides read TGTGCCAGCAACACTCGGGACAGGGGAGGCAATCAGCCCCAGCATTTT. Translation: CASNTRDRGGNQPQHF.

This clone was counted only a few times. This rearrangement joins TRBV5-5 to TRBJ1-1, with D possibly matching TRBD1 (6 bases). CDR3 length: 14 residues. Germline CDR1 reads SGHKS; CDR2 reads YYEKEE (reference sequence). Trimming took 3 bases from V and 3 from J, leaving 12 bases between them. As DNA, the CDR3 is TGTGCCAGCAGCTCGACAGGTCGGGACACTGAAGCTTTCTTT. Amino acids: CASSSTGRDTEAFF.

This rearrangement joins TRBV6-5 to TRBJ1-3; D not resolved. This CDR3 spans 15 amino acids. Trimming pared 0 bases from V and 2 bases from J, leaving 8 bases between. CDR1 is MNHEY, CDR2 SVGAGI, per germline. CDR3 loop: CASSYSAGAGNTIYF. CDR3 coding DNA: TGTGCCAGCAGTTACTCGGCAGGCGCTGGAAACACCATATATTTT.

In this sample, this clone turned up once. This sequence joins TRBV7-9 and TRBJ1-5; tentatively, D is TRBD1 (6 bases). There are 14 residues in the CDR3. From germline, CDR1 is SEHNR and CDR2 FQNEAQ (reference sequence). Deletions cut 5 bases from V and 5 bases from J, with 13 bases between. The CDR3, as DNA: TGTGCCAGCAGCCCTGGACAGACCGATCAGCCCCAGCATTTT. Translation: CASSPGQTDQPQHF.

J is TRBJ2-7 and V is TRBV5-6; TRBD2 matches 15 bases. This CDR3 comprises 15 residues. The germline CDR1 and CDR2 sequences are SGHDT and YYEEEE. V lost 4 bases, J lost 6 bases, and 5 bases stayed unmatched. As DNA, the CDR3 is TGTGCCAGCAGCGCGGGACTAGCGGGAGGTGGCGAGCAGTACTTC. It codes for CASSAGLAGGGEQYF.

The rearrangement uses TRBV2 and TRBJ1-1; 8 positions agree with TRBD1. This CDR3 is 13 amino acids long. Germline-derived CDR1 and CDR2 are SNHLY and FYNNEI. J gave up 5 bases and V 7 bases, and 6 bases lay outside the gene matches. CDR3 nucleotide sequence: TGTGCCAGCACTACGGACAGGGAAACTGAAGCTTTCTTT. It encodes CASTTDRETEAFF.

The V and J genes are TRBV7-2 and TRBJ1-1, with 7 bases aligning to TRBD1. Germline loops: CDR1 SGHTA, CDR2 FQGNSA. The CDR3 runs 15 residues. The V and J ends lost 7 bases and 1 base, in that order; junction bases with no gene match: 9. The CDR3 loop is CASTAQTGRNTEAFF. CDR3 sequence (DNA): TGTGCCAGCACCGCCCAGACAGGGAGGAACACTGAAGCTTTCTTT.

CDR3 protein: CASSLRVSSVGYTF. CDR3 DNA sequence: TGTGCCAGCAGCTTACGGGTTTCCTCCGTGGGCTACACCTTC. The chain carries TRBV7-2 and TRBJ1-2; D gene ambiguous. The germline gives CDR1 SGHTA, CDR2 FQGNSA. The CDR3 sequence is 14 residues long. V was pared by 2 bases and J by 8 bases, with 15 bases between.